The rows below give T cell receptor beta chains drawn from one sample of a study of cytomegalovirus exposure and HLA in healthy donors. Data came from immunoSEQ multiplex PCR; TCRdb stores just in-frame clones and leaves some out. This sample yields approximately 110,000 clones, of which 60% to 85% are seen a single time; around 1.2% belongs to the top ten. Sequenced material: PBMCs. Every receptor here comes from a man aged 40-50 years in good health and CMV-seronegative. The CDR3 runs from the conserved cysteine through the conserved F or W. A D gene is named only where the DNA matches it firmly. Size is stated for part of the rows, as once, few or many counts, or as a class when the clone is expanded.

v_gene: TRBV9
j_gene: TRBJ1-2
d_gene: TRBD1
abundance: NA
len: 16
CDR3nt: TGTGCCAGCAGGAGTACCCCGGGGCAGGGGGCTTATGGCTACACCTTC
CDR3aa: CASRSTPGQGAYGYTF

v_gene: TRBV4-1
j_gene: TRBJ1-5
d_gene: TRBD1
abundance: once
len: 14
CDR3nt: TGCGCCAGCAGCCAACCAGGGGGCTCTCAGCCCCAGCATTTT
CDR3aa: CASSQPGGSQPQHF

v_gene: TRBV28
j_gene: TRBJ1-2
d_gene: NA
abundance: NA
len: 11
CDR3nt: TGTGCCAGCAGTTTTCGCTATGGCTACACCTTC
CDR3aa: CASSFRYGYTF

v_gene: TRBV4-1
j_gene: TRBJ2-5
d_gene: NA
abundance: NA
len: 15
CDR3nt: TGCGCCAGCAGCCAAGATCTACAGGGAAGAAAGACCCAGTACTTC
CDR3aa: CASSQDLQGRKTQYF

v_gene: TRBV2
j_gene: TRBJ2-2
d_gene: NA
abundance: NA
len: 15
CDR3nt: TGTGCCAGCAGTGCGACTACCTCACACACCGGGGAGCTGTTTTTT
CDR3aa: CASSATTSHTGELFF

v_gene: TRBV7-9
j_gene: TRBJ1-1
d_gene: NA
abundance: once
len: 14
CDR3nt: TGTGCCAGCAGCTTAGTGGCGGGGAACACTGAAGCTTTCTTT
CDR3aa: CASSLVAGNTEAFF

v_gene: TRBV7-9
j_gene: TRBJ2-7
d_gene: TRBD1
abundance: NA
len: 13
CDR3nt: TGTGCCAGCAGTCCCGGGACAGAGGACGAGCAGTACTTC
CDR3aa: CASSPGTEDEQYF

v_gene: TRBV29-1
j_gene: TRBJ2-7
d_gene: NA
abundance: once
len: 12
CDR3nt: TGCAGCGTTGGGACTGCTTCCTACGAGCAGTACTTC
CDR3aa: CSVGTASYEQYF

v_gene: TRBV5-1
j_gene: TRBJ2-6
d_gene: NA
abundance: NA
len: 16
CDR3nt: TGCGCCAGCAGCCCAGGTCCCCCCTCTGGGGCCAACGTCCTGACTTTC
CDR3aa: CASSPGPPSGANVLTF

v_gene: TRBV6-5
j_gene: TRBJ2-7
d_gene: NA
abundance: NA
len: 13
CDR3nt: TGTGCCAGCACCGAGGGGAGGCTCTACGAGCAGTACTTC
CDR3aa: CASTEGRLYEQYF

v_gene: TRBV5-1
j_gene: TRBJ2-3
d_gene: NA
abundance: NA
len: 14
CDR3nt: TGCGCCAGCAGCCCAGTAATAGGGGCAGATACGCAGTATTTT
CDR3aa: CASSPVIGADTQYF

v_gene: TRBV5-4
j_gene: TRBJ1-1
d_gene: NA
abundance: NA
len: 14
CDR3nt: TGTGCCAGCAGCTTGGGCGGGTCCGGCACTGAAGCTTTCTTT
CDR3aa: CASSLGGSGTEAFF

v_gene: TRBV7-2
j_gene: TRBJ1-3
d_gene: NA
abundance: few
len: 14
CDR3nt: TGTGCCAGCTCGCCCCTCAACAACGGAAACACCATATATTTT
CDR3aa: CASSPLNNGNTIYF

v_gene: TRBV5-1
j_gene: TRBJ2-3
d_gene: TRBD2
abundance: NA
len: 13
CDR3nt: TGCGCCAGCAGTTGGGGGAGGGCAGATACGCAGTATTTT
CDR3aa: CASSWGRADTQYF

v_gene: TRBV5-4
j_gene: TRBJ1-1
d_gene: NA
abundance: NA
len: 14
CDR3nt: TGTGCCAGCAGCTTGGGTGGGCAGGGACTCGAAGCTTTCTTT
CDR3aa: CASSLGGQGLEAFF

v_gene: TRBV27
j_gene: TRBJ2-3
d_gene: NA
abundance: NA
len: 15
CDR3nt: TGTGCCAGCAGTCCCATTGACAGTAGCACAGATACGCAGTATTTT
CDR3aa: CASSPIDSSTDTQYF

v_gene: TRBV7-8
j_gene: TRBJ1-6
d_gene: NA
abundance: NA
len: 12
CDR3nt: TGTGCCAGCAGGCCCACTGGGGGGCCCCTCCACTTT
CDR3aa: CASRPTGGPLHF

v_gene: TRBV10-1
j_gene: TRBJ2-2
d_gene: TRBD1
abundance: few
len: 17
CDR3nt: TGCGCCAGCAGTGAGTTGTATACAGGGGCGTCTTCCGGGGAGCTGTTTTTT
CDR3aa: CASSELYTGASSGELFF

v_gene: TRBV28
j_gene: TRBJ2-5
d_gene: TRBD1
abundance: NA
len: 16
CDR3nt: TGTGCCAGCAGCTACCGGGACAGCAGGTACCAAGAGACCCAGTACTTC
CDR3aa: CASSYRDSRYQETQYF

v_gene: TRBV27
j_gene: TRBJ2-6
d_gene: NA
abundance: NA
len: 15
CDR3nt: TGTGCCAGCAGCCAGGACAGCTCTGGGGCCAACGTCCTGACTTTC
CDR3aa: CASSQDSSGANVLTF

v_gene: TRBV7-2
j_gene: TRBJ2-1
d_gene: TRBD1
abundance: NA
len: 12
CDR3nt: TGTGCCAGCAGAGACAGGGGCAATGAGCAGTTCTTC
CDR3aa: CASRDRGNEQFF

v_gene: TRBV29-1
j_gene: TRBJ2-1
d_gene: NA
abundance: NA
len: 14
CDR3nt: TGCAGCGTCCACCGGACAGCTAACGAGGATGAGCAGTTCTTC
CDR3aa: CSVHRTANEDEQFF

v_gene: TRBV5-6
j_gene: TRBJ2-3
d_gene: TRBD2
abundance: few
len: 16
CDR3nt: TGTGCCAGCAGCTTAAGGCTAGCGGGGGCCACAGATACGCAGTATTTT
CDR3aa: CASSLRLAGATDTQYF

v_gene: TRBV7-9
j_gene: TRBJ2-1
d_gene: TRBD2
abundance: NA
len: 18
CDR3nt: TGTGCCAGCAGCTTAGAAAACATCCTAGCGGGAATCTACAATGAGCAGTTCTTC
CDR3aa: CASSLENILAGIYNEQFF

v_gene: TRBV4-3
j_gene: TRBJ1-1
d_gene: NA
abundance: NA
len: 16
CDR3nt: TGCGCCAGCAGCCAAGATAATTCGGGATTTTTCACTGAAGCTTTCTTT
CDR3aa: CASSQDNSGFFTEAFF

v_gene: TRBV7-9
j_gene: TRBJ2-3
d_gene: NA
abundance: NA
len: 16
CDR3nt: TGTGCCAGCAGCCCCGGGGGGCGGACAGGGACAGATACGCAGTATTTT
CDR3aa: CASSPGGRTGTDTQYF

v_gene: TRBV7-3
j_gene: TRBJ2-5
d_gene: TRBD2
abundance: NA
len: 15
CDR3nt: TGTGCCAGCAGCTTAAACGGGGGGGCCCTGGAGACCCAGTACTTC
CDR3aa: CASSLNGGALETQYF

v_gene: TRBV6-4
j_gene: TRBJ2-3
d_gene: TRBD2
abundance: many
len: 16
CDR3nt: TGTGCCAGCAGTGAAGGGGTAGCGGGAGGTGTGGATACGCAGTATTTT
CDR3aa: CASSEGVAGGVDTQYF

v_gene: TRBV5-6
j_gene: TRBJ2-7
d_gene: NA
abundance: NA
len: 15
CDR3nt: TGTGCCAGCAGCTCAAACTGGTGGCAGGGCTACGAGCAGTACTTC
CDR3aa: CASSSNWWQGYEQYF

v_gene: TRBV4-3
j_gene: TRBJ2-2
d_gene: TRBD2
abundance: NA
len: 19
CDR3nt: TGCGCCAGCAGAGCACTCGTTTCTAGCGGGGGAACGAACACCGGGGAGCTGTTTTTT
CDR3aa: CASRALVSSGGTNTGELFF

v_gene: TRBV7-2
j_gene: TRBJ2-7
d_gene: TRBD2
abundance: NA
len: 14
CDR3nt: TGTGCCAGCAGTCCGACTAGCGGGACCTACGAGCAGTACTTC
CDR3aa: CASSPTSGTYEQYF

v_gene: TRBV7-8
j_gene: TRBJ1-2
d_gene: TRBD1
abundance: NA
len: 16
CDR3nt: TGTGCCAGCAGCTTAGCAGGGACAGGGGGCCCCTATGGCTACACCTTC
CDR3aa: CASSLAGTGGPYGYTF

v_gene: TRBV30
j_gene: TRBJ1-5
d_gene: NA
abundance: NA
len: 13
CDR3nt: TGTGCCTGGGCAGGCAGGGTGGATCAGCCCCAGCATTTT
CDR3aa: CAWAGRVDQPQHF

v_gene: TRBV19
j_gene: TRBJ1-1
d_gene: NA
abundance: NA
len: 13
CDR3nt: TGTGCCAGTAGTATACCAGGGCGGACTGAAGCTTTCTTT
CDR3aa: CASSIPGRTEAFF

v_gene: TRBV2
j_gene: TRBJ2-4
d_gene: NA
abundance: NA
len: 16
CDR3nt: TGTGCCAGCAATCAGGAGGGGTTTAAAGCCAAAAACATTCAGTACTTC
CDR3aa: CASNQEGFKAKNIQYF

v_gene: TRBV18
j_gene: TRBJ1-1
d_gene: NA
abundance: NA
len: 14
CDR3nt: TGTGCCAGCTCATCAGGATCACGAGGGACTGAAGCTTTCTTT
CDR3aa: CASSSGSRGTEAFF

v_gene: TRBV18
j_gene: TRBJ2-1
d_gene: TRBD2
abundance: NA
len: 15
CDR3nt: TGTGCCAGCTCACCTAGCGGGCCGAGTTACAATGAGCAGTTCTTC
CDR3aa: CASSPSGPSYNEQFF

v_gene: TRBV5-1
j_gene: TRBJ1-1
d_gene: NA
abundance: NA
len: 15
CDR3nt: TGCGCCAGCAGCTTGGAATCAGGGGCGCGGACTGAAGCTTTCTTT
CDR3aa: CASSLESGARTEAFF

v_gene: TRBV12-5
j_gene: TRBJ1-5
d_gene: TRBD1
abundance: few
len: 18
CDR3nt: TGTGCTAGTGGCGCCCGGGACAGGGGAGAGAGAGGGAATCAGCCCCAGCATTTT
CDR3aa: CASGARDRGERGNQPQHF

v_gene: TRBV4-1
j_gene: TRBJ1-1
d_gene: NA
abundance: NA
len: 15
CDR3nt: TGCGCCAGCAGCCAACCCGGGACAATGAACACTGAAGCTTTCTTT
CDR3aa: CASSQPGTMNTEAFF

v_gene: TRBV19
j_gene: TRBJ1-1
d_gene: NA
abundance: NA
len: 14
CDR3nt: TGTGCCAGTAGGATCAGGGCCGGGAACACTGAAGCTTTCTTT
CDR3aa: CASRIRAGNTEAFF

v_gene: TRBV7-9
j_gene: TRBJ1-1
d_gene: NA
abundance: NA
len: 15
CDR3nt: TGTGCCAGCAGCTTAGCGGGACACTTAAACACTGAAGCTTTCTTT
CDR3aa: CASSLAGHLNTEAFF

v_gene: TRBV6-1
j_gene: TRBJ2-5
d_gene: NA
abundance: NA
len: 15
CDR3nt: TGTGCCAGCAGGGCAGGCTCAATATACCAAGAGACCCAGTACTTC
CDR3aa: CASRAGSIYQETQYF

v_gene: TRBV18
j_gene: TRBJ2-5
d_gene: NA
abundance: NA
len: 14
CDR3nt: TGTGCCAGCTCACCCATTCCGGGATGGGAGACCCAGTACTTC
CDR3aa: CASSPIPGWETQYF

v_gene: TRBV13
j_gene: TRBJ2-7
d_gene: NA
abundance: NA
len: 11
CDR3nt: TGTGCCAGCAGTTATAGCGCTGAGCAGTACTTC
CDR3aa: CASSYSAEQYF

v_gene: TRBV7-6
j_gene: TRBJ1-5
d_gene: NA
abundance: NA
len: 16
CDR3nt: TGTGCCAGCAGCTTAGGGCAGGCCTATAGCAATCAGCCCCAGCATTTT
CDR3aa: CASSLGQAYSNQPQHF

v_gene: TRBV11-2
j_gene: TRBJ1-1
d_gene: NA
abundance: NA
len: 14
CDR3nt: TGTGCCAGCAGCCAAGAAGGGGTGAGCACTGAAGCTTTCTTT
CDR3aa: CASSQEGVSTEAFF

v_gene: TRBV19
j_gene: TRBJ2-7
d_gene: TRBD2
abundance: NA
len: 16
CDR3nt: TGTGCCAGTAGCTTAGCGGGAGTTCGAAGCTCCTACGAGCAGTACTTC
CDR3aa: CASSLAGVRSSYEQYF

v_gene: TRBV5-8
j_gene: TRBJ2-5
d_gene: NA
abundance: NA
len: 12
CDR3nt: TGTGCCAGCAGCTTGAGCGGAGGGACCCAGTACTTC
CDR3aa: CASSLSGGTQYF

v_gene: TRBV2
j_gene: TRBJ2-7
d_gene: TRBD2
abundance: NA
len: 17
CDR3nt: TGTGCCAGCAGCTGGGACAGCGGGACTAGCTCGTTCTACGAGCAGTACTTC
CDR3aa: CASSWDSGTSSFYEQYF

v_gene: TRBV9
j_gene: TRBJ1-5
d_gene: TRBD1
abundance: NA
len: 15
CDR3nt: TGTGCCAGCAGCGTAGGGCCGGACAGGGATCAGCCCCAGCATTTT
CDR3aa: CASSVGPDRDQPQHF

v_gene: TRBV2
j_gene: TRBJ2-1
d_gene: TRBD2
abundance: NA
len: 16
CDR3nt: TGTGCCAGCTCCCGGAAGGCGGGAGGGCCCGACAATGAGCAGTTCTTC
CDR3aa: CASSRKAGGPDNEQFF